A single sample gave rise to the 8 T cell receptor beta chains below, sequenced in a study of blood T cell repertoires in COVID-19. TCRdb keeps only in-frame clones here, not all; method: immunoSEQ multiplex PCR. The sample lists 280,000 or so clones; 90% were seen once. Sequenced material: PBMCs or T cells enriched from blood (not recorded which). These receptors were obtained from a young woman with acute COVID-19.

The chain uses TRBV2 and TRBJ1-5, with TRBD1 as a possible D gene (5 bases). The ends were cut back, 6 bases at V and 11 bases at J, with 17 bases in the middle. Germline V gene sequence: CDR1 SNHLY, CDR2 FYNNEI. The CDR3 is 13 amino acids. This CDR3 reads CASSGTLAGAQHF. The CDR3, as DNA: TGTGCCAGCAGCGGGACTTTGGCGGGGGCCCAGCATTTT.

The V and J genes are TRBV5-1 and TRBJ2-1, with 7 nucleotides matching TRBD2. This CDR3 region has 15 residues. V trimming: 5 bases; J trimming: 2 bases; junction bases outside the gene matches: 7. Germline-derived CDR1 and CDR2 are SGHRS and YFSETQ. The CDR3 loop is CASRRSGTTYNEQFF. The CDR3 DNA follows: TGCGCCAGCAGAAGATCCGGGACTACCTACAATGAGCAGTTCTTC.

This sequence joins TRBV30 and TRBJ2-1; 15 bases agree with TRBD2. Trimming took 3 bases from V and 7 from J; bases not matched to a gene: 13. There are 18 residues in the CDR3. CDR1 is GTSNPN, CDR2 SVGIG, per germline (reference sequence). The CDR3 DNA reads TGTGCCTGGAGCCAGAGGACTAGCGGGAGGGCCAATGTGAATGAGCAGTTCTTC. Its translation: CAWSQRTSGRANVNEQFF.

J is TRBJ1-2 and V is TRBV30; D call uncertain. V lost 2 bases to trimming and J lost 1 base, with 8 bases between them. The length of the CDR3 is 13 residues. Germline V lookup: CDR1 GTSNPN, CDR2 SVGIG (reference sequence). CDR3 sequence: CAWSQTLNYGYTF. CDR3 bases: TGTGCCTGGAGTCAGACACTTAACTATGGCTACACCTTC.

The genes are TRBV30 and TRBJ1-5, with TRBD1 matching over 8 bases. CDR1 and CDR2 (germline): GTSNPN, SVGIG (reference sequence). CDR3 size: 15 residues. Unmatched junction bases numbered 8, after V lost 3 bases and J lost 4 bases. CDR3: CAWRRTGNSNQPQHF. CDR3 in DNA: TGTGCCTGGAGACGGACAGGGAATAGTAATCAGCCCCAGCATTTT. Drawing the rest from reference TRBV30 and TRBJ1-5, the complete variable domain is SQTIHQWPATLVQPVGSPLSLECTVEGTSNPNLYWYRQAAGRGLQLLFYSVGIGQISSEVPQNLSASRPQDRQFILSSKKLLLSDSGFYLCAWRRTGNSNQPQHFGDGTRLSIL.

The sample holds one count of this clone. This rearrangement joins TRBV28 to TRBJ1-1; the D gene is possibly TRBD1 (5 bases). Germline values: CDR1 MDHEN, CDR2 SYDVKM. The CDR3 is 15 residues long. Trimming stripped 6 bases from V and 2 bases from J, with 16 bases between. The CDR3 nucleotides are TGTGCCAGCAGAATCCAAGGGGAGGTAAACACTGAAGCTTTCTTT. Protein sequence: CASRIQGEVNTEAFF.

The chain employs TRBV7-2 and TRBJ1-4; TRBD1 agrees at 7 bases. V dropped 1 base and J dropped 6; count of bases not matched to a gene: 5. Germline lookup yields CDR1 SGHTA and CDR2 FQGNSA. There are 15 residues in the CDR3. The CDR3 coding sequence is TGTGCCAGCAGCTTAGTAGGGGGCCGGGATGAAAAACTGTTTTTT. Its protein is CASSLVGGRDEKLFF.

This clone appeared a few times. The rearrangement joins TRBV19 to TRBJ2-2; possible D gene TRBD2, 5 bases. Germline-derived CDR1 and CDR2 are LNHDA and SQIVND (reference sequence). The CDR3 is 16 amino acids. V was pared by 10 bases and J by 3 bases, with 21 bases between. The CDR3 loop is CATRHSRGPDTGELFF. The DNA of the CDR3 is TGTGCCACCAGACATTCCCGAGGGCCAGACACCGGGGAGCTGTTTTTT.